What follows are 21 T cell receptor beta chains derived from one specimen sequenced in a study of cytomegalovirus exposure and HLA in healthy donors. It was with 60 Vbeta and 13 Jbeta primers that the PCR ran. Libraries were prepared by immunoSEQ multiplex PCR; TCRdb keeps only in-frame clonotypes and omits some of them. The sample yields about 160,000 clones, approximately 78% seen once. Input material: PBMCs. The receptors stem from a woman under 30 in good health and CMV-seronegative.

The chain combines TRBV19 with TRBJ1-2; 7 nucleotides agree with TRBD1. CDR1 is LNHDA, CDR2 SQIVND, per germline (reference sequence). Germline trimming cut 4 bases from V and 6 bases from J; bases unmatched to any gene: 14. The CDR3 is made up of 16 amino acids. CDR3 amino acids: CASSKGLPGQFHGYTF. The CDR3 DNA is TGTGCCAGTAGTAAGGGGTTACCGGGACAGTTCCATGGCTACACCTTC.

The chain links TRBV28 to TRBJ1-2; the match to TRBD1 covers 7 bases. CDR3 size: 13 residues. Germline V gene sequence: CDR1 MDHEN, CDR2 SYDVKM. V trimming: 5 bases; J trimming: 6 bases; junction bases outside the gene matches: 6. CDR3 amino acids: CASSVEGANGYTF. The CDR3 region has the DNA TGTGCCAGCAGTGTTGAGGGGGCTAATGGCTACACCTTC.

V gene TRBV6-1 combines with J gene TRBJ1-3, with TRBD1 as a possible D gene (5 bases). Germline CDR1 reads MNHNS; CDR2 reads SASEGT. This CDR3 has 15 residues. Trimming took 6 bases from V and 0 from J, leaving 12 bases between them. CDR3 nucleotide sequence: TGTGCCAGCAGACTCGCGACAGCCTCTGGAAACACCATATATTTT. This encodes CASRLATASGNTIYF.

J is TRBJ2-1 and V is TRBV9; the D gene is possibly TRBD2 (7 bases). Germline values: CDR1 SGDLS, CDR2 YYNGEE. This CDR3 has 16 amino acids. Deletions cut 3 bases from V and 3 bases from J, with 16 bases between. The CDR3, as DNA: TGTGCCAGCAGCGGGGGGGGGCTAGCGAGCTACAATGAGCAGTTCTTC. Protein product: CASSGGGLASYNEQFF.

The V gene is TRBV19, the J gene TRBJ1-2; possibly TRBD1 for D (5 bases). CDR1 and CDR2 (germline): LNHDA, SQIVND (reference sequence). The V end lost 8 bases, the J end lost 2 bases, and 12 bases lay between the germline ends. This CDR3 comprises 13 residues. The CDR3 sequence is CASQGRENYGYTF. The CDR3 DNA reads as TGTGCCAGTCAGGGCAGGGAAAACTATGGCTACACCTTC.

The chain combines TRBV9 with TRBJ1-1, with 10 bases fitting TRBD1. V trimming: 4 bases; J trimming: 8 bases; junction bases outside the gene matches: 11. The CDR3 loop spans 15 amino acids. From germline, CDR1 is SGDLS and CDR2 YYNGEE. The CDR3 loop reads CASSFLPGTGEEAFF. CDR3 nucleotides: TGTGCCAGCAGCTTCCTACCCGGGACAGGGGAAGAAGCTTTCTTT.

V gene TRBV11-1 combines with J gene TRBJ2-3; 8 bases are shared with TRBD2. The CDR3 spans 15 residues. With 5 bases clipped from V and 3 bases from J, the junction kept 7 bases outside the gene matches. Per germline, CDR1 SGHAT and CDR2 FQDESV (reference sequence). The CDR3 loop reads CASSLSGSWTDTQYF. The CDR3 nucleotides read TGTGCCAGCAGCCTGAGCGGGAGTTGGACAGATACGCAGTATTTT. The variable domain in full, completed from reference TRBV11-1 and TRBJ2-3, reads EAEVAQSPRYKITEKSQAVAFWCDPISGHATLYWYRQILGQGPELLVQFQDESVVDDSQLPKDRFSAERLKGVDSTLKIQPAELGDSAMYLCASSLSGSWTDTQYFGPGTRLTVL.

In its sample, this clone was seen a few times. As DNA, the CDR3 is TGCGCCGCGAACTTAGAAGAGACCCAGTACTTC. This translates into CAANLEETQYF. V and J are TRBV5-1 and TRBJ2-5; D gene uncertain. Germline CDR1 SGHRS, CDR2 YFSETQ. Trimming removed 10 bases at V and 3 bases at J, with 10 bases between. There are 11 residues in the CDR3.

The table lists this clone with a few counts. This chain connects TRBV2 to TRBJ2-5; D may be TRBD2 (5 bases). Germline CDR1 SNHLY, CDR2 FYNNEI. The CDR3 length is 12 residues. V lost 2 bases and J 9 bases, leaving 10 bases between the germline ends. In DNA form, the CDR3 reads TGTGCCAGCAGTGAACAAGCGGAGTCCCAGTACTTC. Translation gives CASSEQAESQYF.

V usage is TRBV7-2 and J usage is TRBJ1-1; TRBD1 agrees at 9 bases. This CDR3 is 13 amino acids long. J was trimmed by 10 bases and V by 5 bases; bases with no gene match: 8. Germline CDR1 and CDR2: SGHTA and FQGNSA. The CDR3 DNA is TGTGCCAGCAGCCTCCGGGACAGGGCCGGAGCTTTCTTT. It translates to CASSLRDRAGAFF.

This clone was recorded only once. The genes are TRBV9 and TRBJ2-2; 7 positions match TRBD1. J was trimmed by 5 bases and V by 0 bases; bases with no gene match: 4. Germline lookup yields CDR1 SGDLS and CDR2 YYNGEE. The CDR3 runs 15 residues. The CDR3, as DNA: TGTGCCAGCAGCGTAGGGACAGGAGAAACCGGGGAGCTGTTTTTT. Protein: CASSVGTGETGELFF.

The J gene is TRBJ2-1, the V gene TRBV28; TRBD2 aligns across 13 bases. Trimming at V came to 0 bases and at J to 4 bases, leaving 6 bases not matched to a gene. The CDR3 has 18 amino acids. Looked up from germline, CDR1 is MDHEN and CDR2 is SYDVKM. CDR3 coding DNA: TGTGCCAGCAGTTTATGGGGGGGACTAGCGGGAAGTTACAATGAGCAGTTCTTC. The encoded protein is CASSLWGGLAGSYNEQFF.

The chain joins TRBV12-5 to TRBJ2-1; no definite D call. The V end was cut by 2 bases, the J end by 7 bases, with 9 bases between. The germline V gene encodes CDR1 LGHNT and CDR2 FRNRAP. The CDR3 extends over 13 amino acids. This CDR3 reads CASGLYGSNEQFF. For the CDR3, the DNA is TGTGCTAGTGGTTTGTACGGGTCTAATGAGCAGTTCTTC.

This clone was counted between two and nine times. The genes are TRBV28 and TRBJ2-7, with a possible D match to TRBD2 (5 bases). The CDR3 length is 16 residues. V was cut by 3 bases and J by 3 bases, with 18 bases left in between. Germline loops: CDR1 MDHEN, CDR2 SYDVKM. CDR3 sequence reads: CASSLSSVGANYEQYF. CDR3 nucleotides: TGTGCCAGCAGTTTGTCAAGCGTGGGAGCGAACTACGAGCAGTACTTC.

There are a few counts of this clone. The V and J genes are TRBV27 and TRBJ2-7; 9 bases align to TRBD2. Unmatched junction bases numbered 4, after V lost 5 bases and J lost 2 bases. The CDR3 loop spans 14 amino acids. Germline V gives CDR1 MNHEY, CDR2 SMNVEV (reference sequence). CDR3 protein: CASSPVAGAYEQYF. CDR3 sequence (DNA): TGTGCCAGCAGTCCCGTAGCGGGAGCCTACGAGCAGTACTTC.

The CDR3 DNA sequence: TGCGCCAGCAGCTTGGTTCCAGCGGGGCTACAAGCTACGCAGTATTTT. Translating gives CASSLVPAGLQATQYF. The genes are TRBV5-1 and TRBJ2-3; TRBD2 agrees at 7 bases. The J segment lost 8 bases and the V segment lost 0 bases, leaving 12 bases of the junction unmatched. Germline V CDR1 and CDR2: SGHRS, YFSETQ. CDR3 size: 16 residues.

CDR3 protein: CASSYFRQASYEQYF. The CDR3, as DNA: TGTGCCAGCAGTTACTTCAGACAGGCCTCCTACGAGCAGTACTTC. The V gene is TRBV6-5, the J gene TRBJ2-7, with D maybe TRBD1 (6 bases). This CDR3 region has 15 residues. V lost 1 base and J lost 0, with 10 bases in between. Germline V gene sequence: CDR1 MNHEY, CDR2 SVGAGI.

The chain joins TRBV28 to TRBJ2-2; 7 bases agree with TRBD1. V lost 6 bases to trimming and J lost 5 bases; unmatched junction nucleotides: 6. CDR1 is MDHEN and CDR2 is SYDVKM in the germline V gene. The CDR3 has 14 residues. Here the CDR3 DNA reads TGTGCCAGCAGGTTTCAGGGGGAGACCGGGGAGCTGTTTTTT. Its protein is CASRFQGETGELFF.

CDR3 coding DNA: TGTGCCAGCAGCCCCCGTGGGGCCCAAGAGACCCAGTACTTC. Amino acids: CASSPRGAQETQYF. The chain carries TRBV6-6 and TRBJ2-5, with D perhaps matching TRBD1 (5 bases). The CDR3 is 14 residues long. The V end lost 6 bases, the J end lost 1 base, and 12 bases lay between the germline ends. Germline CDR1 MNHNY, CDR2 SVGAGI (reference sequence).

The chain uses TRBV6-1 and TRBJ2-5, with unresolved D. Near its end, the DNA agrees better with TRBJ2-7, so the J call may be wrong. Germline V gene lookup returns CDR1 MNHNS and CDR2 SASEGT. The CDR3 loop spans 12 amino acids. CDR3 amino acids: CASTLYSYEQYF. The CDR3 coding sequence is TGTGCCAGCACCCTTTACTCCTACGAGCAGTACTTC.

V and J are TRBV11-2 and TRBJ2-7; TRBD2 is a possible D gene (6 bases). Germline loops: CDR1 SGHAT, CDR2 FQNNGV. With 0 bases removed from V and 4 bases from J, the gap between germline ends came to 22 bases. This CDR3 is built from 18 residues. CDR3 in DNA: TGTGCCAGCAGCTTAGAAGCTATAGCGGACACAGGACGGTACGAGCAGTACTTC. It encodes CASSLEAIADTGRYEQYF.